A single sample gave rise to the 32 T cell receptor beta chains below, sequenced in a study of blood T cell repertoires in COVID-19. Using immunoSEQ multiplex PCR, the repertoire was profiled, and TCRdb retains in-frame clones only, with some absent. The sample lists roughly 88,000 clones, approximately 90% occurring once. Source material: peripheral blood. These receptors originate from a woman aged 50 to 60 in a cohort sampled during active COVID-19.

The gene calls are TRBV6-6 and TRBJ2-1; a weak D match, TRBD2 (6 bases). CDR1 and CDR2 (germline): MNHNY, SVGAGI (reference sequence). V lost 7 bases, J lost 1 base, and 11 bases lay in between. This CDR3 is built from 14 residues. CDR3 sequence (DNA): TGTGCCAGCATTATGGCGGGATCCTACAATGAGCAGTTCTTC. This encodes CASIMAGSYNEQFF.

This chain uses TRBV13 with TRBJ2-4; a possible D gene is TRBD1 (5 bases). This CDR3 has 13 residues. From germline, CDR1 is PRHDT and CDR2 FYEKMQ (reference sequence). The V end was cut by 4 bases, the J end by 8 bases, with 12 bases between. CDR3 in amino acids: CASSSRAADIQYF. The CDR3, as DNA: TGTGCCAGCAGCTCCAGGGCTGCCGACATTCAGTACTTC.

The chain links TRBV7-2 to TRBJ1-1; tentative D call: TRBD1 (6 bases). The ends were cut back, 2 bases at V and 6 bases at J, with 13 bases in the middle. The germline V gene has CDR1 SGHTA and CDR2 FQGNSA. This CDR3 is 14 amino acids long. CDR3 amino acids: CASSLRPGQPEAFF. The DNA of the CDR3 is TGTGCCAGCAGCTTACGCCCCGGACAGCCTGAAGCTTTCTTT.

For the CDR3, the DNA is TGTGCCAGCGGCGGGGGGGACAAAGCTGGGGCCAACGTCCTGACTTTC. Its translation is CASGGGDKAGANVLTF. The V and J genes are TRBV28 and TRBJ2-6; TRBD2 agrees at 9 bases. Germline assignment: CDR1 MDHEN and CDR2 SYDVKM. There are 16 residues in the CDR3. Unmatched junction bases numbered 7, after V lost 8 bases and J lost 2 bases.

This chain joins TRBV9 and TRBJ1-6; 10 bases align to TRBD1. The CDR3 length is 16 residues. Germline CDR1 and CDR2: SGDLS and YYNGEE. V was pared by 0 bases and J by 10 bases, with 7 bases of the junction left unmatched. CDR3 sequence: CASSVGGGQGRSPLHF. CDR3 bases: TGTGCCAGCAGCGTAGGGGGGGGACAGGGGAGGTCACCCCTCCACTTT.

This clone has only one observation. The CDR3 loop is CASSPSFRGYNEQFF. In DNA form, the CDR3 reads TGTGCCAGCAGCCCCTCCTTCAGGGGCTACAATGAGCAGTTCTTC. The J gene is TRBJ2-1, the V gene TRBV13; possibly TRBD1 for D (6 bases). The germline V gene encodes CDR1 PRHDT and CDR2 FYEKMQ (reference sequence). Trimming took 5 bases from V and 3 from J, leaving 14 bases between them. There are 15 residues in the CDR3. Full variable domain (outside the CDR3, taken from reference TRBV13 and TRBJ2-1): AAGVIQSPRHLIKEKRETATLKCYPIPRHDTVYWYQQGPGQDPQFLISFYEKMQSDKGSIPDRFSAQQFSDYHSELNMSSLELGDSALYFCASSPSFRGYNEQFFGPGTRLTVL.

This chain uses TRBV5-1 with TRBJ2-3, with TRBD2 as a possible D gene (6 bases). Germline CDR1 reads SGHRS; CDR2 reads YFSETQ. The CDR3 covers 17 residues. Trimming pared 4 bases from V and 1 base from J, leaving 19 bases between. CDR3 coding DNA: TGCGCCAGCAGCGCGAGTGGAGGGCCCCCGCGCACAGATACGCAGTATTTT. Translation: CASSASGGPPRTDTQYF.

The chain employs TRBV10-3 and TRBJ2-2; 7 nucleotides line up with TRBD1. CDR3 length: 16 residues. Trimming removed 6 bases from V and 1 base from J; junction bases left unmatched: 8. The germline V gene has CDR1 ENHRY and CDR2 SYGVKD. Here the CDR3 reads CAISPTGPENTGELFF. The CDR3 DNA sequence: TGTGCCATCAGCCCGACAGGGCCCGAGAACACCGGGGAGCTGTTTTTT.

CDR3 residues: CASQRQSTSYEQYF. CDR3 nucleotides: TGTGCCAGCCAAAGACAGTCTACATCCTACGAGCAGTACTTC. The rearrangement links TRBV2 to TRBJ2-7; perhaps TRBD1 as D (5 bases). The V gene's germline CDR1 is SNHLY and CDR2 FYNNEI. V gave up 8 bases and J gave up 1 base, with 15 bases separating them. The length of the CDR3 is 14 residues.

The gene calls are TRBV28 and TRBJ2-4, with D possibly TRBD2 on 5 matching bases. CDR3 length: 14 residues. Germline CDR1 is MDHEN and CDR2 is SYDVKM. The V gene lost 2 bases and the J gene lost 6 bases, with 11 bases spanning the gap. CDR3 amino acids: CASSLHGVGNIQYF. The DNA for the CDR3 is TGTGCCAGCAGTTTACACGGGGTCGGAAACATTCAGTACTTC.

V and J are TRBV18 and TRBJ1-6, with 9 bases that match TRBD1. The CDR3 has 13 residues. Germline trimming cut 5 bases from V and 10 bases from J; bases unmatched to any gene: 3. CDR1 and CDR2 from the germline V gene are KGHSH and LQKENI. The chain's CDR3 is CASSTGGRSPLHF. The CDR3 bases are TGTGCCAGCTCAACAGGGGGCCGATCACCCCTCCACTTT. The entire variable domain, with the rest obtained from reference TRBV18 and TRBJ1-6, is as follows: NAGVMQNPRHLVRRRGQEARLRCSPMKGHSHVYWYRQLPEEGLKFMVYLQKENIIDESGMPKERFSAEFPKEGPSILRIQQVVRGDSAAYFCASSTGGRSPLHFGNGTRLTVT.

DNA for the CDR3: TGCGCCAGCAGCTTGTGGGGGGACTACGAGCAGTACTTC. This codes for CASSLWGDYEQYF. V and J are TRBV5-1 and TRBJ2-7; a possible D gene is TRBD2 (6 bases). The CDR3 is 13 residues long. V lost 1 base and J lost 3, with 8 bases in between. Germline V gives CDR1 SGHRS, CDR2 YFSETQ. The variable domain in full, with the rest retrieved from reference TRBV5-1 and TRBJ2-7, is KAGVTQTPRYLIKTRGQQVTLSCSPISGHRSVSWYQQTPGQGLQFLFEYFSETQRNKGNFPGRFSGRQFSNSRSEMNVSTLELGDSALYLCASSLWGDYEQYFGPGTRLTVT.

The V and J genes are TRBV7-2 and TRBJ2-1; 13 bases line up with TRBD2. Germline CDR1 and CDR2: SGHTA and FQGNSA. Germline trimming cut 5 bases from V and 10 bases from J; bases unmatched to any gene: 8. The CDR3 sequence is 15 residues long. The CDR3 DNA follows: TGTGCCAGCAGCCCGACTAGCGGGGGGCCGGGGGAGCAGTTCTTC. Its protein is CASSPTSGGPGEQFF.

The gene calls are TRBV5-5 and TRBJ2-7; a weak D match, TRBD1 (6 bases). Germline values: CDR1 SGHKS, CDR2 YYEKEE (reference sequence). Between the trimmed V and J ends, which lost 3 bases and 2 bases, there was a span of 15 bases. The CDR3 has 15 amino acids. This CDR3 is CASSSRPAGAYEQYF. The DNA of the CDR3 is TGTGCCAGCAGCTCCCGACCCGCAGGGGCCTACGAGCAGTACTTC.

The chain couples TRBV2 to TRBJ2-3; no reliable D call. V lost 2 bases and J 3 bases, leaving 3 bases between the germline ends. Germline V gene lookup returns CDR1 SNHLY and CDR2 FYNNEI. The CDR3 length is 12 residues. CDR3 coding DNA: TGTGCCAGCAGTGAATTAACAGATACGCAGTATTTT. This sequence encodes CASSELTDTQYF. The complete variable domain, with remaining parts taken from reference TRBV2 and TRBJ2-3, reads EPEVTQTPSHQVTQMGQEVILRCVPISNHLYFYWYRQILGQKVEFLVSFYNNEISEKSEIFDDQFSVERPDGSNFTLKIRSTKLEDSAMYFCASSELTDTQYFGPGTRLTVL.

The CDR3 DNA is TGTGCCAGCAGTGAATGGAGGCAGGGGACTTCACCCCTCCACTTT. It yields the protein CASSEWRQGTSPLHF. This chain connects TRBV2 to TRBJ1-6, with a weak D call TRBD1 (6 bases). The germline V gene has CDR1 SNHLY and CDR2 FYNNEI. The CDR3 totals 15 residues. Trimming took 2 bases from V and 9 from J, leaving 14 bases between them.

V usage is TRBV7-2 and J usage is TRBJ2-5; 7 nucleotides align to TRBD2. With V trimmed by 7 bases and J by 2 bases, 4 bases remained unmatched. This CDR3 has 13 residues. Germline V CDR1 and CDR2: SGHTA, FQGNSA. This CDR3 is CASKNSGQETQYF. The CDR3 region has the DNA TGTGCCAGCAAAAATAGCGGGCAAGAGACCCAGTACTTC.

The J gene is TRBJ1-4, the V gene TRBV19, with D maybe TRBD1 (6 bases). This CDR3 is 14 amino acids long. Germline V gives CDR1 LNHDA, CDR2 SQIVND (reference sequence). The germline V and J ends were trimmed by 7 bases and 2 bases, with 11 bases remaining between them. CDR3 nucleotide sequence: TGTGCCAGTAAACGACAGGCGACTAATGAAAAACTGTTTTTT. It codes for CASKRQATNEKLFF.

The chain employs TRBV5-1 and TRBJ2-6; 9 bases align to TRBD1. V trimming: 4 bases; J trimming: 0 bases; junction bases outside the gene matches: 8. The germline CDR1 and CDR2 sequences are SGHRS and YFSETQ. The CDR3 has 18 amino acids. The CDR3 DNA sequence: TGCGCCAGCAGCCCGACAGGGGGTTTGGGCTCTGGGGCCAACGTCCTGACTTTC. Translating it yields CASSPTGGLGSGANVLTF.

The gene calls are TRBV19 and TRBJ2-7, with TRBD1 as a possible D gene (6 bases). Between the trimmed V and J ends, which lost 0 bases and 3 bases, there was a span of 12 bases. Germline CDR1 LNHDA, CDR2 SQIVND (reference sequence). The CDR3 is made up of 15 amino acids. The CDR3 protein is CASSIDGQSYYEQYF. The CDR3 DNA reads as TGTGCCAGTAGTATAGACGGACAGAGCTACTACGAGCAGTACTTC.

This sequence joins TRBV6-1 and TRBJ1-4; 8 nucleotides align to TRBD1. The CDR3 runs to 15 residues. The V gene's germline CDR1 is MNHNS and CDR2 SASEGT. The V gene end was trimmed by 7 bases and the J gene end by 7 bases; junction bases not matched to a gene: 11. The CDR3 coding sequence is TGTGCCAGCAAGGGTAGGGACAGGAGTGGTGAAAAACTGTTTTTT. Its translation: CASKGRDRSGEKLFF.

The chain is built from TRBV24-1 and TRBJ2-1; D possibly corresponds to TRBD1 (6 bases). The length of the CDR3 is 15 residues. CDR1 and CDR2 (germline): KGHDR, SFDVKD. Trimming stripped 4 bases from V and 0 bases from J, with 9 bases between. The CDR3 protein is CATSDDRSSYNEQFF. In DNA form, the CDR3 reads TGTGCCACCAGTGACGACAGGAGCTCCTACAATGAGCAGTTCTTC.

The chain joins TRBV19 to TRBJ1-2; 7 bases agree with TRBD1. The CDR3 runs to 15 residues. Germline V CDR1 and CDR2: LNHDA, SQIVND (reference sequence). V shed 4 bases and J 4 bases; nucleotides not matched to a gene: 9. CDR3 loop: CASSTQHRGSYGYTF. The CDR3 nucleotides read TGTGCCAGTAGTACACAACACAGGGGATCCTATGGCTACACCTTC. The whole variable domain, filled in from reference TRBV19 and TRBJ1-2, reads DGGITQSPKYLFRKEGQNVTLSCEQNLNHDAMYWYRQDPGQGLRLIYYSQIVNDFQKGDIAEGYSVSREKKESFPLTVTSAQKNPTAFYLCASSTQHRGSYGYTFGSGTRLTVV.

The gene calls are TRBV2 and TRBJ2-2; 9 nucleotides agree with TRBD2. The ends lost 6 bases at V and 1 base at J; junction bases unmatched: 6. The germline gives CDR1 SNHLY, CDR2 FYNNEI. The CDR3 spans 16 residues. This chain's CDR3 is CASSVTLAGNTGELFF. Here the CDR3 DNA reads TGTGCCAGCAGCGTAACACTAGCGGGGAACACCGGGGAGCTGTTTTTT. Full variable domain (outside the CDR3, taken from reference TRBV2 and TRBJ2-2): EPEVTQTPSHQVTQMGQEVILRCVPISNHLYFYWYRQILGQKVEFLVSFYNNEISEKSEIFDDQFSVERPDGSNFTLKIRSTKLEDSAMYFCASSVTLAGNTGELFFGEGSRLTVL.

The genes are TRBV2 and TRBJ2-1; tentatively, D is TRBD2 (5 bases). The CDR3 sequence is 14 residues long. V was clipped by 6 bases and J by 2 bases, with 11 bases between them. Per germline, CDR1 SNHLY and CDR2 FYNNEI. CDR3 in amino acids: CASSGVRTYNEQFF. The CDR3 bases are TGTGCCAGCAGCGGGGTTCGGACCTACAATGAGCAGTTCTTC.

The rearrangement uses TRBV7-3 and TRBJ2-7, with D possibly being TRBD1 (6 bases). The CDR3 has 15 residues. Trimming pared 5 bases from V and 2 bases from J, leaving 16 bases between. Germline V gene data show CDR1 as SGHTA and CDR2 as FQGTGA. CDR3 in DNA: TGTGCCAGCAGCCCCCACAGGGCATCCCCCTACGAGCAGTACTTC. Encoded protein: CASSPHRASPYEQYF.

This chain links TRBV24-1 with TRBJ2-7, with TRBD2 matching 9 bases. The CDR3 length is 12 residues. Germline CDR1 and CDR2: KGHDR and SFDVKD. V was clipped by 0 bases and J by 11 bases; unmatched bases: 1. CDR3 coding DNA: TGTGCCACCAGTGATTTGCAGCGGGAGGAGTACTTC. Its protein is CATSDLQREEYF.

The V and J genes are TRBV5-1 and TRBJ1-5, with D unclear. The CDR3 has 16 residues. Trimming shortened V by 5 bases and J by 2 bases, and 17 bases separated the two germline ends. Germline CDR1 and CDR2: SGHRS and YFSETQ. This CDR3 is CASSPLPGSGNQPQHF. DNA of the CDR3: TGCGCCAGCAGTCCCCTTCCGGGGTCGGGCAATCAGCCCCAGCATTTT.

The chain is built from TRBV18 and TRBJ1-5; 7 bases agree with TRBD1. Looked up from germline, CDR1 is KGHSH and CDR2 is LQKENI. V gave up 1 base and J gave up 0 bases; unmatched junction bases: 9. The CDR3 runs 18 residues. The CDR3 region has the DNA TGTGCCAGCTCACCACGGGGGACAGACTACCATAGCAATCAGCCCCAGCATTTT. This codes for CASSPRGTDYHSNQPQHF.

V usage is TRBV6-5 and J usage is TRBJ1-2, with TRBD1 matching over 7 bases. V trimming: 7 bases; J trimming: 4 bases; junction bases outside the gene matches: 12. The CDR3 loop spans 15 amino acids. The germline V gene has CDR1 MNHEY and CDR2 SVGAGI. The CDR3 sequence: CASKIGQAFSYGYTF. The CDR3 DNA sequence: TGTGCCAGCAAAATCGGACAGGCCTTCTCCTATGGCTACACCTTC.

The V and J genes are TRBV11-3 and TRBJ1-1; no firm D call. With 5 bases removed from V and 3 bases from J, the gap between germline ends came to 13 bases. The germline CDR1 and CDR2 sequences are SGHNT and YENEEA. The CDR3 has 14 amino acids. The DNA for the CDR3 is TGTGCCAGCAGCCCTGGGCTGGAATACACTGAAGCTTTCTTT. It encodes CASSPGLEYTEAFF.

A single count supports this clone. The rearrangement uses TRBV12-5 and TRBJ2-3, with 11 bases lining up with TRBD2. V shed 1 base and J 2 bases; nucleotides not matched to a gene: 2. CDR1 is LGHNT, CDR2 FRNRAP, per germline. There are 16 residues in the CDR3. In DNA, the CDR3 is TGTGCTAGTGGTTTGGGACTAGCGGGACCCACAGATACGCAGTATTTT. Its protein product is CASGLGLAGPTDTQYF.